Presented here are 21 T cell receptor beta chains from one specimen sequenced in a study of cytomegalovirus exposure and HLA in healthy donors. The data were produced by immunoSEQ multiplex PCR, yet TCRdb's version contains in-frame clones alone and is incomplete. The sample lists approximately 70,000 clones, approximately 94% occurring once. Sequenced: PBMCs. The origin of the receptors is a woman aged 18-30 years in good health and CMV-seronegative.

The sample holds one count of this clone. The chain carries TRBV4-1 and TRBJ1-2; D is possibly TRBD1 (6 bases). V was trimmed by 8 bases and J by 8 bases, leaving 9 bases between them. CDR3 length equals 10 residues. CDR1 is MGHRA, CDR2 YSYEKL, per germline. CDR3 nucleotide sequence: TGCGCCAGCCGACAGGCCGGCTACACCTTC. Protein product: CASRQAGYTF.

The chain links TRBV2 to TRBJ1-1, with unresolved D. V dropped 8 bases and J dropped 5 bases, with 18 bases sitting between them. The CDR3 loop spans 14 amino acids. CDR1 SNHLY and CDR2 FYNNEI come from the germline V gene. CDR3 in DNA: TGTGCCAGCCCCAAGGTCTCAGGCCGTACTGAAGCTTTCTTT. It encodes CASPKVSGRTEAFF.

This clone was seen once. This chain links TRBV5-6 with TRBJ1-6, with TRBD1 identical over 10 bases. Trimming cost V 5 bases and J 7 bases; bases outside gene matches: 3. Germline V gene lookup returns CDR1 SGHDT and CDR2 YYEEEE. The CDR3 runs 14 residues. Written as DNA, the CDR3 is TGTGCCAGCAGGGGGGGACAGGGGAATTCACCCCTCCACTTT. It is translated as CASRGGQGNSPLHF.

This chain's CDR3 is CASLLGPTIYGYTF. The CDR3 bases are TGTGCCAGCCTCCTGGGGCCGACAATCTATGGCTACACCTTC. This chain connects TRBV2 to TRBJ1-2; D possibly corresponds to TRBD1 (5 bases). The V gene's germline CDR1 is SNHLY and CDR2 FYNNEI. The CDR3 contains 14 residues. V lost 8 bases and J lost 4, with 17 bases in between.

The chain carries TRBV10-1 and TRBJ1-5, with TRBD1 matching 7 bases. The CDR3 consists of 17 residues. Trimming took 2 bases from V and 2 from J; bases not matched to a gene: 9. The germline V gene has CDR1 WNHNN and CDR2 SYGVQD (reference sequence). The CDR3, as DNA: TGCGCCAGCAGTGAGCTTCCCCAGGGGGAGGGCAATCAGCCCCAGCATTTT. It codes for CASSELPQGEGNQPQHF.

This clone was picked up one time. The chain carries TRBV27 and TRBJ2-6, with TRBD1 matching 7 bases. Germline trimming cut 6 bases from V and 0 bases from J; bases unmatched to any gene: 11. The CDR3 contains 18 residues. Per the germline V gene, CDR1 is MNHEY and CDR2 is SMNVEV (reference sequence). The CDR3 nucleotides read TGTGCCAGCAGGTCCCGGGGACAGACACGCTCTGGGGCCAACGTCCTGACTTTC. This translates into CASRSRGQTRSGANVLTF.

The J gene is TRBJ1-5, the V gene TRBV19, with 7 bases identical to TRBD1. Germline V gives CDR1 LNHDA, CDR2 SQIVND (reference sequence). V gave up 5 bases and J gave up 2 bases; unmatched junction bases: 6. The CDR3 has 15 amino acids. The CDR3 reads CASSPGQIGNQPQHF. In DNA, the CDR3 is TGTGCCAGTAGTCCGGGACAGATCGGCAATCAGCCCCAGCATTTT.

This clone was recorded only once. The gene calls are TRBV4-1 and TRBJ2-3, with 7 bases fitting TRBD1. The CDR3 runs 15 residues. Looked up from germline, CDR1 is MGHRA and CDR2 is YSYEKL. V lost 5 bases and J lost 6; bases outside the gene matches: 11. The CDR3 protein is CASSSRQGGSDTQYF. The CDR3 DNA is TGCGCCAGCAGCTCCCGACAGGGTGGTTCGGATACGCAGTATTTT.

In DNA, the CDR3 is TGTGCCAGCAGCTTTGAGGTTGGGGCTCGGCAGACCCAGTACTTC. Amino acid sequence: CASSFEVGARQTQYF. This chain joins TRBV7-2 and TRBJ2-5, with a weak D call TRBD1 (5 bases). CDR1 and CDR2 (germline): SGHTA, FQGNSA. The length of the CDR3 is 15 residues. The V end was cut by 3 bases, the J end by 6 bases, with 17 bases between.

CDR3 region: CASSLEGRETQYF. CDR3 DNA sequence: TGTGCCAGCAGCTTGGAGGGTCGGGAGACCCAGTACTTC. The rearrangement joins TRBV7-3 to TRBJ2-5; D might be TRBD2 (6 bases). The CDR3 spans 13 residues. The germline V gene has CDR1 SGHTA and CDR2 FQGTGA. The V end lost 3 bases, the J end lost 5 bases, and 10 bases lay between the germline ends.

The chain recombines TRBV9 with TRBJ2-3, with 9 bases lining up with TRBD1. The V gene's germline CDR1 is SGDLS and CDR2 YYNGEE. The V segment lost 4 bases and the J segment 5 bases; nucleotides outside the gene matches: 5. The CDR3 consists of 14 residues. This chain's CDR3 is CASSLGQGRDTQYF. CDR3 nucleotides: TGTGCCAGCAGCCTCGGACAGGGGAGAGATACGCAGTATTTT. The full variable domain, rest sourced from reference TRBV9 and TRBJ2-3, is DSGVTQTPKHLITATGQRVTLRCSPRSGDLSVYWYQQSLDQGLQFLIQYYNGEERAKGNILERFSAQQFPDLHSELNLSSLELGDSALYFCASSLGQGRDTQYFGPGTRLTVL.

The genes are TRBV10-1 and TRBJ2-5; 7 bases fit TRBD1. Losses at the gene ends were 6 bases for V and 2 bases for J; bases not matched to a gene: 9. Germline values: CDR1 WNHNN, CDR2 SYGVQD (reference sequence). The CDR3 consists of 15 residues. The chain's CDR3 is CASSEHPGQQETQYF. For the CDR3, the DNA is TGCGCCAGCAGCGAACACCCGGGACAGCAAGAGACCCAGTACTTC.

The rearrangement links TRBV10-2 to TRBJ2-7; D is possibly TRBD2 (5 bases). This CDR3 is built from 16 residues. The V gene's germline CDR1 is WSHSY and CDR2 SAAADI. The V end was cut by 5 bases, the J end by 0 bases, with 17 bases between. Here the CDR3 reads CASSSSSRGYSYEQYF. CDR3 nucleotide sequence: TGCGCCAGCAGTAGTAGCTCCCGAGGGTACTCCTACGAGCAGTACTTC.

J is TRBJ1-1 and V is TRBV4-3, with D perhaps matching TRBD1 (6 bases). Per the germline V gene, CDR1 is LGHNA and CDR2 is YSLEER. Trimming removed 2 bases from V and 3 bases from J, with 7 bases in between. This CDR3 contains 13 residues. CDR3 bases: TGCGCCAGCAGCCAAACAGGGCACACTGAAGCTTTCTTT. This encodes CASSQTGHTEAFF.

This clone was seen only once. The chain uses TRBV6-6 and TRBJ2-5; 10 bases are shared with TRBD2. CDR3 length equals 16 residues. Trimming at V came to 7 bases and at J to 5 bases, leaving 13 bases not matched to a gene. CDR1 and CDR2 (germline): MNHNY, SVGAGI (reference sequence). CDR3 residues: CASTKSGLADQETQYF. DNA of the CDR3: TGTGCCAGCACAAAGTCAGGACTAGCGGATCAGGAGACCCAGTACTTC.

The J gene is TRBJ1-2, the V gene TRBV6-5; D not certain. CDR1 and CDR2 from the germline V gene are MNHEY and SVGAGI. Trimming removed 2 bases from V and 0 bases from J, with 10 bases in between. The CDR3 is made up of 15 amino acids. The CDR3 DNA follows: TGTGCCAGCAGTTACACGGGAAAAGCTAACTATGGCTACACCTTC. Protein product: CASSYTGKANYGYTF.

The V gene is TRBV19, the J gene TRBJ1-4, with 12 nucleotides matching TRBD1. Germline trimming cut 5 bases from V and 5 bases from J; bases unmatched to any gene: 6. The CDR3 is 16 amino acids. Per germline, CDR1 LNHDA and CDR2 SQIVND (reference sequence). CDR3 amino acids: CASSPGTGGYNEKLFF. DNA of the CDR3: TGTGCCAGTAGTCCCGGGACAGGGGGCTACAATGAAAAACTGTTTTTT.

The chain links TRBV6-4 to TRBJ2-1; 8 nucleotides align to TRBD2. The germline gives CDR1 MRHNA, CDR2 SNTAGT. Germline trimming cut 3 bases from V and 9 bases from J; bases unmatched to any gene: 13. The CDR3 sequence is 16 residues long. The CDR3 nucleotides read TGTGCCAGCAGTGAAATGGCGGGAGGTCCTCAGGGTGAGCAGTTCTTC. Translated, it gives CASSEMAGGPQGEQFF.

The J gene is TRBJ2-5, the V gene TRBV29-1; 9 bases line up with TRBD1. V trimming: 8 bases; J trimming: 5 bases; junction bases outside the gene matches: 9. Germline V gene lookup returns CDR1 SQVTM and CDR2 ANQGSEA. CDR3 length: 13 residues. The CDR3 coding sequence is TGCAGCCCAGGGACAGGGCTTCGCGAGACCCAGTACTTC. Amino acids: CSPGTGLRETQYF. Filled out from reference TRBV29-1 and TRBJ2-5, the complete variable domain reads SAVISQKPSRDICQRGTSLTIQCQVDSQVTMMFWYRQQPGQSLTLIATANQGSEATYESGFVIDKFPISRPNLTFSTLTVSNMSPEDSSIYLCSPGTGLRETQYFGPGTRLLVL.

The V and J genes are TRBV28 and TRBJ1-4; tentatively, D is TRBD1 (6 bases). From germline, CDR1 is MDHEN and CDR2 SYDVKM. The V end was cut by 2 bases, the J end by 8 bases, with 18 bases between. The CDR3 has 16 residues. The CDR3 sequence: CASSLPPTTGTEKLFF. CDR3 nucleotides: TGTGCCAGCAGTTTACCCCCTACCACAGGGACCGAAAAACTGTTTTTT.

V is TRBV9 and J is TRBJ1-4; TRBD1 agrees at 7 bases. CDR3 length: 14 residues. Trimming took 5 bases from V and 10 from J; bases not matched to a gene: 11. Germline CDR1 SGDLS, CDR2 YYNGEE. The CDR3 sequence: CASRARQGVGKLFF. CDR3 bases: TGTGCCAGCAGGGCCAGACAGGGTGTCGGAAAACTGTTTTTT.